This TCR beta chain derives from a study of PD-1 blockade in classical Hodgkin lymphoma. Overall study context: Every 2 weeks, patients had 3 mg/kg nivolumab intravenously. Study-wide results and caveats: The diversity seen at baseline in complete responders resembled that of newly diagnosed patients. As was reported, newly diagnosed patients showed lower baseline TCR diversity than healthy donors did.

In regard to this clone: Its antigen is currently unknown.

Assay used: immunoSEQ multiplex PCR; TCRdb lists only in-frame clones, some missing. This sample has 17,000 or so clones, with about 83% found just once. The time point was: cycle 4 day 1 (C4D1), after 6 weeks of nivolumab. Every patient experienced relapse after autologous stem cell transplantation, and brentuximab vedotin exposure varied. Complete response, partial response or progressive disease was each patient's best response. CDR1 is LGHNA and CDR2 is YSLEER in the germline V gene. The CDR3 consists of 18 residues. The V and J ends lost 0 bases and 1 base, in that order; junction bases with no gene match: 4.

The sample was peripheral blood mononuclear cells (PBMCs), taken before the fourth cycle of nivolumab. The TCR was taken from a human donor with classical Hodgkin lymphoma. The V gene is TRBV4-3, the J gene TRBJ2-1; 12 bases agree with TRBD2. The CDR3, as DNA: TGCGCCAGCAGCCAAGAACTAGCGGGGGGTGGGTCCTACAATGAGCAGTTCTTC. This translates into CASSQELAGGGSYNEQFF.